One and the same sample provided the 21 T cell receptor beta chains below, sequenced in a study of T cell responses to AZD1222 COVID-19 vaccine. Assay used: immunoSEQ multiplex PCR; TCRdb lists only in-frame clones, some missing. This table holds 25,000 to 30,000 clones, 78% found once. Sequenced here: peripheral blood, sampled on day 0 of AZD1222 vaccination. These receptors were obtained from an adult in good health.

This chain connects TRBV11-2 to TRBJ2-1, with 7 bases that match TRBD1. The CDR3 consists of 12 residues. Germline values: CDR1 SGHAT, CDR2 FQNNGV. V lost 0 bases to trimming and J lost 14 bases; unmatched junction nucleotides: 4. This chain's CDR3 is CASSLEIGTEFF. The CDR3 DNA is TGTGCCAGCAGCTTAGAGATTGGGACAGAGTTCTTC.

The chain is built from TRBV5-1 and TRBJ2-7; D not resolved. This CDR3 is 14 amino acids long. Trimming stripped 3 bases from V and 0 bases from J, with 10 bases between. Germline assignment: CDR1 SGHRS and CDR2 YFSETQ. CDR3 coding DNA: TGCGCCAGCAGCTCCAGGACGGTCTCCTACGAGCAGTACTTC. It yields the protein CASSSRTVSYEQYF.

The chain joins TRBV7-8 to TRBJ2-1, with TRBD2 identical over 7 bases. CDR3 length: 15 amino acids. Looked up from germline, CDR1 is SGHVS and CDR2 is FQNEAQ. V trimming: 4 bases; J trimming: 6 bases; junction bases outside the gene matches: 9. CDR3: CASSSPTSERNEQFF. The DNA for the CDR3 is TGTGCCAGCAGCTCGCCAACTAGCGAACGCAATGAGCAGTTCTTC.

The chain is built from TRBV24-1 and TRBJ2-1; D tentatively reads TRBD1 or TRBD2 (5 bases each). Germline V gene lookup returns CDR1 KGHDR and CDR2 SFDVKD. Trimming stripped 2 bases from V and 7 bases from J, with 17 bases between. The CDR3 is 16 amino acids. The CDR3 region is CATSDSPAGKGNEQFF. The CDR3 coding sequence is TGTGCCACCAGTGATTCTCCGGCCGGGAAGGGGAATGAGCAGTTCTTC.

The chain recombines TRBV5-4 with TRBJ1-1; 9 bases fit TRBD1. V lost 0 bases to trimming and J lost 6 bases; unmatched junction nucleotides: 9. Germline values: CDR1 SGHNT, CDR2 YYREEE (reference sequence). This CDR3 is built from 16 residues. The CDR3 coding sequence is TGTGCCAGCAGCTTGGGAGGGACAGGGCTCAACGCTGAAGCTTTCTTT. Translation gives CASSLGGTGLNAEAFF.

The CDR3 sequence: CASSFRGSSYNEQFF. The DNA of the CDR3 is TGTGCCAGCAGCTTTAGAGGGAGCTCCTACAATGAGCAGTTCTTC. The chain employs TRBV11-3 and TRBJ2-1, with D possibly TRBD2 on 5 matching bases. With 3 bases removed from V and 0 bases from J, the gap between germline ends came to 9 bases. Germline V gene sequence: CDR1 SGHNT, CDR2 YENEEA. The CDR3 consists of 15 residues.

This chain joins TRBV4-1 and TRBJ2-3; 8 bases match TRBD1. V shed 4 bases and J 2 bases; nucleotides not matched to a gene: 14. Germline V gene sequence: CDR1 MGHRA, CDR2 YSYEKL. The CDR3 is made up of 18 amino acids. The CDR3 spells CASSPRTGTFLFTDTQYF. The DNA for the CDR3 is TGCGCCAGCAGCCCACGGACAGGGACCTTCCTCTTCACAGATACGCAGTATTTT.

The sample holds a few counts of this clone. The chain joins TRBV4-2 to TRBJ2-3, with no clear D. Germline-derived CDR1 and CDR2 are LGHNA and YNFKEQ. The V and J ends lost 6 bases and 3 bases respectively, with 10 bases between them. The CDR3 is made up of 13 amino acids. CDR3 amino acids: CASSPWLTDTQYF. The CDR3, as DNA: TGTGCCAGCAGTCCGTGGTTGACAGATACGCAGTATTTT.

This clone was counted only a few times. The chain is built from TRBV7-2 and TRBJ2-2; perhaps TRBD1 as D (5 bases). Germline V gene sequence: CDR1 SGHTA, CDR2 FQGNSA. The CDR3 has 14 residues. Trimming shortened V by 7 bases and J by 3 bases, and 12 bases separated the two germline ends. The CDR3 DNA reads TGTGCCAGCATCCTAGACAGAGACACCGGGGAGCTGTTTTTT. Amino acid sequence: CASILDRDTGELFF.

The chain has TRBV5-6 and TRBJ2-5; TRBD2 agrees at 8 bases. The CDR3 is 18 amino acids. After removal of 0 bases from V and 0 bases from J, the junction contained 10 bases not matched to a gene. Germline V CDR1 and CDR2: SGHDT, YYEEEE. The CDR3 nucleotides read TGTGCCAGCAGCTTGGTTAGCTCTAGCGGGCTCTACCAAGAGACCCAGTACTTC. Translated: CASSLVSSSGLYQETQYF.

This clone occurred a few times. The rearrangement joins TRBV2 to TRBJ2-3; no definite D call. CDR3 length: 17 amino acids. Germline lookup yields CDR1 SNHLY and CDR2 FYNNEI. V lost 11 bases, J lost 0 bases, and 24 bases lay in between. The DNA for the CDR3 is TGTGCCCTCAGTGGCGAATACGTCGGAGCTAGCACAGATACGCAGTATTTT. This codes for CALSGEYVGASTDTQYF.

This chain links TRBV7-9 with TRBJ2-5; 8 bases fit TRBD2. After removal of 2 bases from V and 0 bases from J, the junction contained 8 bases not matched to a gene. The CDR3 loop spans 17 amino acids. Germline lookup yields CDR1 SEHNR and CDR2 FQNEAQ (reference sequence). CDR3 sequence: CASSLRAGGSHQETQYF. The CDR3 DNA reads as TGTGCCAGCAGCTTACGGGCGGGGGGCTCCCACCAAGAGACCCAGTACTTC.

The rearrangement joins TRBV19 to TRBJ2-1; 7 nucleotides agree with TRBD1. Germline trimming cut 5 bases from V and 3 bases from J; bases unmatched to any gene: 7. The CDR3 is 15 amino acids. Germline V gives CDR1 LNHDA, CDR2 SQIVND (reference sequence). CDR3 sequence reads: CASSPETGFYNEQFF. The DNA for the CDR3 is TGTGCCAGTAGTCCCGAGACAGGGTTCTACAATGAGCAGTTCTTC. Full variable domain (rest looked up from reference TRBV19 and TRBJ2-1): DGGITQSPKYLFRKEGQNVTLSCEQNLNHDAMYWYRQDPGQGLRLIYYSQIVNDFQKGDIAEGYSVSREKKESFPLTVTSAQKNPTAFYLCASSPETGFYNEQFFGPGTRLTVL.

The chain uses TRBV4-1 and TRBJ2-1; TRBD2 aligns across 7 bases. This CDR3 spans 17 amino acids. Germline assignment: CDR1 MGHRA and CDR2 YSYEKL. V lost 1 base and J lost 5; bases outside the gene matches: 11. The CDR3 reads CASSQVWGGGRHNEQFF. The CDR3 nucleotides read TGCGCCAGCAGCCAAGTCTGGGGCGGGGGTCGACACAATGAGCAGTTCTTC.

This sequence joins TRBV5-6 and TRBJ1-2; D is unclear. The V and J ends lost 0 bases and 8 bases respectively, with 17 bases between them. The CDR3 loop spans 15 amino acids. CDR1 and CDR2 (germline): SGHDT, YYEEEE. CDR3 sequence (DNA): TGTGCCAGCAGCTTGGCGGCCGTGTCAGGTCGGGGCTACACCTTC. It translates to CASSLAAVSGRGYTF.

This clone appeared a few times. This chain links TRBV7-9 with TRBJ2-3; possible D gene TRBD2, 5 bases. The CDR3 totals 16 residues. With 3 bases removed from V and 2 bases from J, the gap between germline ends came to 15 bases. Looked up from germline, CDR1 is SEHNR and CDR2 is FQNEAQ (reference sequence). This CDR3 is CASSFDRGLYTDTQYF. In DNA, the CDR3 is TGTGCCAGCAGCTTCGACCGAGGGCTTTACACAGATACGCAGTATTTT. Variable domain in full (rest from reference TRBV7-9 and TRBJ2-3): DTGVSQNPRHKITKRGQNVTFRCDPISEHNRLYWYRQTLGQGPEFLTYFQNEAQLEKSRLLSDRFSAERPKGSFSTLEIQRTEQGDSAMYLCASSFDRGLYTDTQYFGPGTRLTVL.

The CDR3 region has the DNA TGTGCCAGTAGTATGCCCGGGAGGGGCAAATCACCCCTCCACTTT. Protein product: CASSMPGRGKSPLHF. The chain has TRBV19 and TRBJ1-6; TRBD1 might be the D (5 bases). CDR3 length equals 15 residues. Trimming took off 3 bases at V and 10 bases at J, with 16 bases between the two ends. Germline CDR1 is LNHDA and CDR2 is SQIVND (reference sequence).

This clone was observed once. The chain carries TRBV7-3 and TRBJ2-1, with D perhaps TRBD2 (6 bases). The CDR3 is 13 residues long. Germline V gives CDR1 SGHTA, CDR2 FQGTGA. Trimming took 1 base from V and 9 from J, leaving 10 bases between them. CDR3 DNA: TGTGCCAGCAGCTTAAAGCTAGCGTCTGAGCAGTTCTTC. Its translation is CASSLKLASEQFF. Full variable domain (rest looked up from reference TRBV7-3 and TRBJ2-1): GAGVSQTPSNKVTEKGKYVELRCDPISGHTALYWYRQSLGQGPEFLIYFQGTGAADDSGLPNDRFFAVRPEGSVSTLKIQRTERGDSAVYLCASSLKLASEQFFGPGTRLTVL.

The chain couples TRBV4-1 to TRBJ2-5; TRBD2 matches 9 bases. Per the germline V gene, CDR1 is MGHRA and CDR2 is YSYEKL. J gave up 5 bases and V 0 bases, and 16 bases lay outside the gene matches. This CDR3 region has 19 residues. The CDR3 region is CASSQDNSAGGPVRETQYF. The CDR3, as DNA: TGCGCCAGCAGCCAAGACAATTCGGCGGGAGGGCCCGTTAGGGAGACCCAGTACTTC.

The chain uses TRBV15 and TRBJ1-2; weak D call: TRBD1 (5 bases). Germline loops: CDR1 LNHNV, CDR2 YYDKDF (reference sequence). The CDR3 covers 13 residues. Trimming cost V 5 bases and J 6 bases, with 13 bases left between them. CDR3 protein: CATSSRGGDGYTF. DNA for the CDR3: TGTGCCACCAGCTCAAGAGGAGGGGATGGCTACACCTTC. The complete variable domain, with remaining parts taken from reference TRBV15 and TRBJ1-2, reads DAMVIQNPRYQVTQFGKPVTLSCSQTLNHNVMYWYQQKSSQAPKLLFHYYDKDFNNEADTPDNFQSRRPNTSFCFLDIRSPGLGDTAMYLCATSSRGGDGYTFGSGTRLTVV.

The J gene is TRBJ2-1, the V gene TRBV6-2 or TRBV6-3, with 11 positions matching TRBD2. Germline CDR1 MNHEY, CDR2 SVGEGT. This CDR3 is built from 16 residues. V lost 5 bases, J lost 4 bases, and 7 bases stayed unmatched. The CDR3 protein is CASSPVAGGRYNEQFF. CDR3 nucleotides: TGTGCCAGCAGTCCAGTAGCGGGGGGGCGTTACAATGAGCAGTTCTTC.